The clone carrying this TCR beta chain has more than one count but fewer than ten. Its antigen is undetermined. A v3.0 immunoSEQ assay was performed at survey level. Only in-frame clones appear in the TCRdb table, and some are missing; sequencing was by immunoSEQ multiplex PCR. The repertoire holds under 20,000 clones, with about 80% as singletons. The CDR3 extends over 13 amino acids. V lost 1 base, J lost 6 bases, and 10 bases lay in between. CDR1 is SGHVS, CDR2 FQNEAQ, per germline. The data are from a study of long-term antiretroviral therapy in people with HIV. General study results and limits: The study found that diversity rose after ART but stayed below transplant donor controls. Information on adherence to ART, viral resistance or therapy changes was unavailable.

The sequencing used unsorted PBMCs, collected 0.2 years after starting antiretroviral therapy. V and J are TRBV7-8 and TRBJ2-7; D is unclear. The clonotype was recovered from a woman aged 35 to 49 with HIV. This CDR3 reads CASSLDGIGEQYF. As DNA, the CDR3 is TGTGCCAGCAGCTTAGATGGTATTGGCGAGCAGTACTTC.